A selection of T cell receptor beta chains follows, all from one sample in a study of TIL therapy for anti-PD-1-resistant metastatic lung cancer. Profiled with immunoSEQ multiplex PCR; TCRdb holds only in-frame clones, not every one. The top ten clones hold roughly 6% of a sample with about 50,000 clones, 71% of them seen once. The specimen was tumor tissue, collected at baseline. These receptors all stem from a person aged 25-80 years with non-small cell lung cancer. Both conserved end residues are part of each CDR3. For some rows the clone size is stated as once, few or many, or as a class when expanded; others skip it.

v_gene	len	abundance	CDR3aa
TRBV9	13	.	CASSRTDNQPQHF
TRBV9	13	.	CASSVAGESPLHF
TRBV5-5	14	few	CASSFQAANYGYTF
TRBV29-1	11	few	CSVDGWVGYTF
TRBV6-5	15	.	CASSYALLSSYEQYF
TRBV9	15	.	CASSVALGGNTEAFF
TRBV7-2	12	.	CASSLTYRGAFF
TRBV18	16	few	CASSPLPQGYNSPLHF
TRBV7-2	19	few	CASSYRLAGGPMSSYEQYF
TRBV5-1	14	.	CASSLGPRGEEQFF
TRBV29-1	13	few	CSVEGGVTGELFF
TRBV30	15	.	CAWFFPSSSYNEQFF
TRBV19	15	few	CASSQDFQRNSPLHF
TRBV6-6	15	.	CASRVIRTSTDTQYF
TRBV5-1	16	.	CASSPIGADSGNTIYF
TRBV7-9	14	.	CASSLAGGRETQYF
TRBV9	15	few	CASSVGGQGAFGYTF
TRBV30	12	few	CAWTRGNTEAFF